This TCR beta chain was retrieved from a study of control samples from healthy donors and cancer patients. Method: immunoSEQ multiplex PCR; TCRdb's copy keeps in-frame clones and lacks some. This table holds fewer than 200,000 clones, 88% found once. V lost 4 bases, J lost 0 bases, and 18 bases lay in between. This CDR3 is built from 16 residues. Germline CDR1 GTSNPN, CDR2 SVGIG (reference sequence). This chain joins TRBV30 and TRBJ1-2; unclear D gene. The clonotype comes from a woman between 25 and 40 years old in good health. The sequenced sample consisted of blood. CDR3 sequence (DNA): TGTGCCTGGACCCTTAAGGAGGCGGCTGCTAACTATGGCTACACCTTC. Translated: CAWTLKEAAANYGYTF. Using reference TRBV30 and TRBJ1-2 for the parts outside the CDR3, the full variable domain is SQTIHQWPATLVQPVGSPLSLECTVEGTSNPNLYWYRQAAGRGLQLLFYSVGIGQISSEVPQNLSASRPQDRQFILSSKKLLLSDSGFYLCAWTLKEAAANYGYTFGSGTRLTVV.